This T cell receptor (beta chain) appears in the sequencing data of a study of Graves' ophthalmopathy and Graves' hyperthyroidism. Turning to the study itself: Specimen type is peripheral blood, obtained at initial diagnosis before any treatment. Findings and caveats of the study: For predicting ophthalmopathy progression, the model had roughly 64% sensitivity and roughly 77% specificity.

Comment on this clonotype: Its specificity is unknown.

RNA transcripts provided the template for amplifying TCR beta CDR3 regions. After a first-round RT-PCR with HTBI primers, a second-round multiplex PCR was run. MiXCR, run by TCRdb on the multiplex PCR reads, gives a single entry per CDR3 protein. The data contain 740,000 or so distinct CDR3 sequences, 40% of them singletons. The germline CDR1 and CDR2 sequences are SEHNR and FQNEAQ (reference sequence). Trimming removed 6 bases at V and 6 bases at J, with 8 bases between. CDR3 length: 12 amino acids. Sequenced material: peripheral blood. The sequence derives from an adult man with Graves' ophthalmopathy. The rearrangement joins TRBV7-9 to TRBJ1-4; D call uncertain. DNA for the CDR3: TGTGCCAGCAGGGGTTTACATGAAAAACTGTTTTTT. Translated: CASRGLHEKLFF.